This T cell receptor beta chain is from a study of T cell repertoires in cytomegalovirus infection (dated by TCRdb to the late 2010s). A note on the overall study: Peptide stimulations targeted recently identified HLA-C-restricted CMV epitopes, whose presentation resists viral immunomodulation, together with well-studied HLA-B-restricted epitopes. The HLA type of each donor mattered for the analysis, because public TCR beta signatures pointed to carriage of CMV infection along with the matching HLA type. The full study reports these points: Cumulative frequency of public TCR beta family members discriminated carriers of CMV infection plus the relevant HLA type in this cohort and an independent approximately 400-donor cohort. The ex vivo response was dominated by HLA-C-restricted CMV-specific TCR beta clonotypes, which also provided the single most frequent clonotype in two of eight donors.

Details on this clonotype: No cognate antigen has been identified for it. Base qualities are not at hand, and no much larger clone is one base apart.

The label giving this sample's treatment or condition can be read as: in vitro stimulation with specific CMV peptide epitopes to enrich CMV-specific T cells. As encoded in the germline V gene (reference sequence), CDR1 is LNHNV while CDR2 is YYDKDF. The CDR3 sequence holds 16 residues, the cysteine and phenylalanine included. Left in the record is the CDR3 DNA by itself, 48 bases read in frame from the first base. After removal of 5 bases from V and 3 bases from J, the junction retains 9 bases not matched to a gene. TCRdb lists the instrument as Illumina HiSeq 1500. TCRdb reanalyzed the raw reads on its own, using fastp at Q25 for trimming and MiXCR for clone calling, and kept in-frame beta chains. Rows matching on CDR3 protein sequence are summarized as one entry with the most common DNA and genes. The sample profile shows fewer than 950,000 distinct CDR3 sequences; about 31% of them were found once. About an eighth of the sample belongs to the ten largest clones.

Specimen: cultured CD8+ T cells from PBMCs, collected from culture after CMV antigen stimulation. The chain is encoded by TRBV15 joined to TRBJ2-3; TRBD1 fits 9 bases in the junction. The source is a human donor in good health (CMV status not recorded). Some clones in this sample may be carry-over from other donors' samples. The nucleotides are TGTGCCACCAGCCGACTCGGCGGACAGGGGACAGATACGCAGTATTTT. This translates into CATSRLGGQGTDTQYF.